One sample yielded the 25 T cell receptor beta chains listed below, sequenced in a study of shared clonotypes between healthy human individuals. Measured with immunoSEQ multiplex PCR; TCRdb has only the in-frame clones, and not every one. The sample lists hundreds of thousands of clones, roughly 96% occurring once. Naive CD8 cells lacked CD45RO, underwent positive selection for CCR7 and left out terminally differentiated effector memory CD45RA+ cells. Material: naive CD8+ T cells sorted from blood. These receptors were taken from a woman aged 25-40 years in good health.

The chain employs TRBV28 and TRBJ2-7; 11 bases are shared with TRBD2. Germline-derived CDR1 and CDR2 are MDHEN and SYDVKM. CDR3 length equals 16 residues. The V and J ends lost 3 bases and 3 bases, in that order; junction bases with no gene match: 7. In DNA, the CDR3 is TGTGCCAGCAGTTTTCCGACTAGCGGGATAGGCTACGAGCAGTACTTC. This translates into CASSFPTSGIGYEQYF.

This chain connects TRBV9 to TRBJ2-3; weak D call: TRBD1 (7 bases). V lost 4 bases to trimming and J lost 3 bases, with 27 bases between them. The CDR3 covers 19 residues. CDR1 SGDLS and CDR2 YYNGEE come from the germline V gene. CDR3 in DNA: TGTGCCAGCAGCCAAACGACAGGGAAAGTGGGAGGTGGTACAGATACGCAGTATTTT. This translates into CASSQTTGKVGGGTDTQYF. The full variable domain, with the rest looked up from reference TRBV9 and TRBJ2-3, is DSGVTQTPKHLITATGQRVTLRCSPRSGDLSVYWYQQSLDQGLQFLIQYYNGEERAKGNILERFSAQQFPDLHSELNLSSLELGDSALYFCASSQTTGKVGGGTDTQYFGPGTRLTVL.

V and J are TRBV11-2 and TRBJ2-7; the D gene is possibly TRBD1 (6 bases). The V gene lost 1 base and the J gene lost 3 bases, with 13 bases spanning the gap. Germline assignment: CDR1 SGHAT and CDR2 FQNNGV. This CDR3 is 15 amino acids long. The CDR3 nucleotides are TGTGCCAGCAGCTTAGCGGCCAGGGGTGGCTACGAGCAGTACTTC. Its protein product is CASSLAARGGYEQYF.

The chain uses TRBV5-1 and TRBJ2-1; no clear D gene. V was trimmed by 5 bases and J by 7 bases, leaving 10 bases between them. The CDR3 totals 12 residues. Germline CDR1 is SGHRS and CDR2 is YFSETQ. This CDR3 is CASSYFGNEQFF. CDR3 coding DNA: TGCGCCAGCAGTTATTTCGGAAATGAGCAGTTCTTC.

On this clone itself: At one boundary the junction diverges from the germline segment, which might be a read error. The sample holds other DNA sequences that translate to the same CDR3. The V call is TRBV19, the J call TRBJ2-7; D perhaps matches TRBD2 (5 bases). Germline V gene lookup returns CDR1 LNHDA and CDR2 SQIVND (reference sequence). The CDR3 runs to 13 residues. The CDR3 here is CASSIDLEGEQYF. CDR3 DNA: TGCGCCAGTAGTATAGATCTAGAGGGCGAGCAGTACTTC.

In regard to this clone: Other DNA sequences in the sample encode the same CDR3. The chain employs TRBV5-4 and TRBJ2-7, with D uncertain. Germline V lookup: CDR1 SGHNT, CDR2 YYREEE (reference sequence). The CDR3 totals 12 residues. Between the trimmed V and J ends, which lost 0 bases and 4 bases, there was a span of 5 bases. CDR3 protein: CASSLGQYEQYF. The CDR3 nucleotides read TGTGCCAGCAGCTTGGGGCAATACGAGCAGTACTTC.

This sequence joins TRBV30 and TRBJ2-7; 11 positions match TRBD1. This CDR3 region has 15 residues. Germline values: CDR1 GTSNPN, CDR2 SVGIG (reference sequence). V was clipped by 2 bases and J by 6 bases; unmatched bases: 9. CDR3 sequence reads: CAWSIEGTGGREQYF. Here the CDR3 DNA reads TGTGCCTGGAGTATAGAGGGGACAGGGGGGCGCGAGCAGTACTTC.

The chain employs TRBV7-9 and TRBJ1-2; tentatively, D is TRBD1 (5 bases). The CDR3 spans 15 residues. The V gene lost 3 bases and the J gene lost 2 bases, with 13 bases spanning the gap. Looked up from germline, CDR1 is SEHNR and CDR2 is FQNEAQ (reference sequence). CDR3: CASSFPGQNNYGYTF. In DNA, the CDR3 is TGTGCCAGCAGCTTCCCAGGGCAAAACAACTATGGCTACACCTTC.

This clone was seen more than once but under ten times. Other DNA sequences in this specimen translate into the identical CDR3. J is TRBJ2-1 and V is TRBV27, with TRBD2 matching 15 bases. Germline CDR1 is MNHEY and CDR2 is SMNVEV (reference sequence). The CDR3 is 15 residues long. V shed 5 bases, J shed 7 bases, and the junction held 3 bases outside the gene matches. In nucleotides, the CDR3 is TGTGCCAGCAGTCCTGGGACTAGCGGGAGGAATGAGCAGTTCTTC. It yields the protein CASSPGTSGRNEQFF.

The rearrangement joins TRBV27 to TRBJ2-1, with TRBD2 as a possible D gene (6 bases). This CDR3 is 15 amino acids long. The germline V gene has CDR1 MNHEY and CDR2 SMNVEV (reference sequence). V was clipped by 11 bases and J by 0 bases, with 17 bases between them. CDR3 sequence: CAHSPGEPSYNEQFF. In DNA, the CDR3 is TGTGCCCACTCGCCGGGAGAACCCTCCTACAATGAGCAGTTCTTC.

V is TRBV28 and J is TRBJ2-1; D remains ambiguous. From germline, CDR1 is MDHEN and CDR2 SYDVKM. CDR3 length: 12 amino acids. V was cut by 4 bases and J by 9 bases, with 10 bases left in between. The CDR3, as DNA: TGTGCCAGCAGTTCGGCCTCGTTTGAGCAGTTCTTC. It yields the protein CASSSASFEQFF.

This clone was seen once. J is TRBJ2-7 and V is TRBV27; no definite D call. Germline assignment: CDR1 MNHEY and CDR2 SMNVEV (reference sequence). The CDR3 loop spans 13 amino acids. V lost 2 bases to trimming and J lost 3 bases, with 8 bases between them. The CDR3 region is CASSLGEFYEQYF. For the CDR3, the DNA is TGTGCCAGCAGTTTAGGCGAATTCTACGAGCAGTACTTC.

The gene calls are TRBV4-1 and TRBJ1-3; no reliable D call. Germline-derived CDR1 and CDR2 are MGHRA and YSYEKL. This CDR3 is built from 14 residues. V was pared by 3 bases and J by 9 bases, with 15 bases between. CDR3 sequence: CASSQMTALGTIYF. CDR3 in DNA: TGCGCCAGCAGCCAGATGACCGCGCTCGGCACCATATATTTT.

The chain has TRBV11-2 and TRBJ1-1; 7 bases match TRBD1. The V segment lost 5 bases and the J segment 5 bases; nucleotides outside the gene matches: 8. CDR1 SGHAT and CDR2 FQNNGV come from the germline V gene. There are 14 residues in the CDR3. The CDR3 nucleotides read TGTGCCAGCAGCGTAGGGGGCGGAGGTACTGAAGCTTTCTTT. It specifies CASSVGGGGTEAFF.

J is TRBJ1-1 and V is TRBV28; a possible D gene is TRBD1 (5 bases). CDR3 length: 14 amino acids. Trimming cost V 8 bases and J 1 base, with 14 bases left between them. CDR1 MDHEN and CDR2 SYDVKM come from the germline V gene. CDR3 bases: TGTGCCAGCCGTGAGGGGCATACGAACACTGAAGCTTTCTTT. This gives the protein CASREGHTNTEAFF.

This chain joins TRBV5-4 and TRBJ1-2; D is perhaps TRBD1 (5 bases). CDR3 length: 15 amino acids. V dropped 4 bases and J dropped 1 base, with 14 bases sitting between them. Germline loops: CDR1 SGHNT, CDR2 YYREEE (reference sequence). The CDR3 loop reads CASSRPVRDNYGYTF. CDR3 nucleotides: TGTGCCAGCAGCCGCCCGGTCAGGGATAACTATGGCTACACCTTC. Looking up the rest from reference TRBV5-4 and TRBJ1-2 gives the full variable domain: ETGVTQSPTHLIKTRGQQVTLRCSSQSGHNTVSWYQQALGQGPQFIFQYYREEENGRGNFPPRFSGLQFPNYSSELNVNALELDDSALYLCASSRPVRDNYGYTFGSGTRLTVV.

This chain joins TRBV7-2 and TRBJ2-7, with 10 bases matching TRBD2. In germline, CDR1 is SGHTA, CDR2 FQGNSA. The ends lost 6 bases at V and 3 bases at J; junction bases unmatched: 5. This CDR3 contains 14 residues. As DNA, the CDR3 is TGTGCCAGCAGAAGGCTAGCGGGGGACTACGAGCAGTACTTC. It encodes CASRRLAGDYEQYF.

The chain uses TRBV7-8 and TRBJ2-7; no clear D gene. Looked up from germline, CDR1 is SGHVS and CDR2 is FQNEAQ. The CDR3 covers 16 residues. The ends were cut back, 1 base at V and 0 bases at J, with 13 bases in the middle. CDR3 protein: CASSLGLLGSSYEQYF. The CDR3 DNA reads as TGTGCCAGCAGCTTAGGACTTCTCGGCAGCTCCTACGAGCAGTACTTC.

In its sample, this clone was seen once. V is TRBV7-9 and J is TRBJ2-2; 8 bases are a match to TRBD1. The CDR3 length is 15 residues. Trimming at V came to 3 bases and at J to 1 base, leaving 1 base not matched to a gene. Germline assignment: CDR1 SEHNR and CDR2 FQNEAQ (reference sequence). The CDR3: CASSFTGGNTGELFF. CDR3 nucleotides: TGTGCCAGCAGCTTCACAGGGGGGAACACCGGGGAGCTGTTTTTT.

The CDR3 here is CASSYSITAEQYF. The CDR3 region has the DNA TGTGCCAGCAGTTACTCGATCACGGCCGAGCAGTACTTC. The chain links TRBV6-5 to TRBJ2-7; D not resolved. Between the trimmed V and J ends, which lost 0 bases and 6 bases, there was a span of 9 bases. Germline V lookup: CDR1 MNHEY, CDR2 SVGAGI. The length of the CDR3 is 13 residues.

The CDR3 protein is CASSQEGQSSYEQYF. The DNA for the CDR3 is TGCGCCAGCAGCCAAGAAGGCCAGAGCTCCTACGAGCAGTACTTC. The J gene is TRBJ2-7, the V gene TRBV4-1; no clear D. Looked up from germline, CDR1 is MGHRA and CDR2 is YSYEKL. Between the trimmed V and J ends, which lost 0 bases and 0 bases, there was a span of 9 bases. The CDR3 has 15 amino acids.

As DNA, the CDR3 is TGTGCCAGCACCACGGGACTAGCCCTGTACGAGCAGTACTTC. This gives the protein CASTTGLALYEQYF. The V call is TRBV6-1, the J call TRBJ2-7, with 9 bases fitting TRBD2. V shed 7 bases, J shed 4 bases, and the junction held 8 bases outside the gene matches. The CDR3 contains 14 residues. Germline V gene lookup returns CDR1 MNHNS and CDR2 SASEGT.

With regard to this clone: Sequence at one end of the junction differs from germline and may be a read error. The V gene is TRBV7-8, the J gene TRBJ2-1, with TRBD2 identical over 10 bases. The germline V gene has CDR1 SGHVS and CDR2 FQNEAQ. CDR3 length: 13 amino acids. The CDR3 protein is CASNLLAGTEQFF. Here the CDR3 DNA reads TGTGCCAGCAACTTACTAGCGGGAACTGAGCAGTTCTTC.

The rearrangement uses TRBV10-2 and TRBJ2-2; D unresolved. Deletions cut 2 bases from V and 7 bases from J, with 20 bases between. This CDR3 spans 17 amino acids. CDR1 is WSHSY and CDR2 is SAAADI in the germline V gene. CDR3 amino acids: CASSERPGFLSDGELFF. The CDR3 region has the DNA TGCGCCAGCAGTGAGCGCCCCGGGTTCCTTTCTGACGGGGAGCTGTTTTTT.

The chain is built from TRBV25-1 and TRBJ2-7; TRBD2 matches 7 bases. The CDR3 totals 14 residues. Unmatched junction bases numbered 11, after V lost 6 bases and J lost 6 bases. Germline CDR1 MGHDK, CDR2 SYGVNS. CDR3 sequence (DNA): TGTGCCAGCAGCCCTTTAGGGAGGGCCTCCGAGCAGTACTTC. Its protein is CASSPLGRASEQYF.